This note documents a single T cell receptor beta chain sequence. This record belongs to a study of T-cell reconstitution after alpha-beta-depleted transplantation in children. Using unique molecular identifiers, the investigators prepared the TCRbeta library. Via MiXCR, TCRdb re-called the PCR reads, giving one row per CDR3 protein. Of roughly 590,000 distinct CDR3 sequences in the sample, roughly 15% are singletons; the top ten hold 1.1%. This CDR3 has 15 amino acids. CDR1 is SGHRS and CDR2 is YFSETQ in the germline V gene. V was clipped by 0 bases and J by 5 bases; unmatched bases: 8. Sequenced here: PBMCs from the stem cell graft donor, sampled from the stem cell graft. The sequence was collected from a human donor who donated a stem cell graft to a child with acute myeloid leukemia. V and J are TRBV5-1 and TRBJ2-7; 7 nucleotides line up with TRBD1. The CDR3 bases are TGCGCCAGCAGCTTGGGACAGGGCCCTCGACACGAGCAGTACTTC. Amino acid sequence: CASSLGQGPRHEQYF.